This T cell receptor (beta chain) stems from a study of T-cell memory formation after mild COVID-19 listed by TCRdb under 2021. Background for the entire study: Most TCR sequence clusters were specific to one of the two donors. In two donors, T-cell clones that expanded and contracted after mild COVID-19 were tracked by sequencing TCRalpha and TCRbeta repertoires over time. Two young, previously healthy adult volunteers made up the cohort, one male and one female. General study outcomes and caveats: Clones that contracted from day 15 to 85 showed balanced CD4/CD8 phenotypes, whereas a second wave of clones that expanded from day 15 to 37 leaned towards CD4+. Contracting CD4+ clones turned up mainly in the CM and EM memory subsets, whereas EMRA was where CD8+ clones were enriched. Some responding clones were detected in pre-infection memory, which suggested that pre-existing cross-reactive memory T cells had joined the SARS-CoV-2 response. Whether the second-wave clones peaking on day 37 were SARS-CoV-2 specific was not confirmed. The study included only a couple of mild cases, and larger cohorts that include severe cases with pre-infection samples were judged to be necessary.

This clonotype was picked up a small number of times. Its antigen specificity is not known. No clone much larger than this one lies a single base away; base qualities are absent. CDR1 and CDR2 (KGHSH, LQKENI) derive from the germline V gene. Measured from the cysteine to the phenylalanine, the CDR3 is 15 residues long. Only the CDR3 portion is preserved as DNA: 45 bases, with reading frame beginning at the first base. V is cut by 0 bases and J by 5 bases, and the space between the germline ends is 13 bases. Ficoll-Paque density gradient centrifugation was used to isolate PBMCs. The instrument was an Illumina NovaSeq 6000. Using 5'RACE with constant-segment primers, TCRalpha and TCRbeta cDNA libraries were constructed, with sample barcodes and unique molecular identifiers added in the process. Trizol reagent was used to extract RNA from every sample. Amplification of the libraries took two PCR steps, and the second step added a second sample barcode plus Illumina TruSeq adapters. Sequencing of libraries was performed on an Illumina NovaSeq with 2 x 150 bp paired-end reads. The original pipeline was this. The reads were demultiplexed and collapsed into UMI-guided consensus sequences using migec v1.2.7. Using mixcr v2.1.11, UMI consensuses were aligned to TRA and TRB V and J templates and then assembled into clonotypes. Clonotypes were classified as expanded or contracted when called significant by both edgeR and NoisET, with noise models trained on biological replicates. For edgeR calls, the thresholds were a false discovery rate-adjusted p below 0.01 and a log2 fold-change of 1. As an exploratory analysis of dynamics, max-normalized trajectories of the 1000 most abundant clonotypes were examined by PCA with hierarchical clustering. The CD4 or CD8 phenotype of responding clones was assigned using the separately sequenced CD4+ and CD8+ repertoires. TCRdb reran the public reads through fastp at Q25 and MiXCR, keeping productive beta chains. Records with the same CDR3 protein are collapsed into one entry carrying the most frequent genes and DNA. The V and J calls come from TCRdb's annotation, not from the publication. The sample table holds a few hundred thousand distinct CDR3 sequences, of which roughly 10% were seen once. The ten largest clones represent approximately 2.8% of the sample.

The sequence was obtained from a man younger than 35 who had mild COVID-19 (a few samples of this study predate the infection). The sample titles of this study are shuffled in the database, so cell type and time point are left out; the donor was told from shared clones. Material: PBMCs or a T cell subset sorted from them (not recorded which). The chain employs TRBV18 and TRBJ2-5; possibly the D gene is TRBD1, per 6 matching bases. The nucleotides are TGTGCCAGCTCACCACCTTCAGGGGCTGGGGAGACCCAGTACTTC. Translation gives CASSPPSGAGETQYF.